These T cell receptor beta chains were read from a single sample in a study of naive and memory T cell subsets. MiXCR, applied by TCRdb to the UMI-ligation and nested PCR reads, yields one record per CDR3 protein. The sample has some 87,000 distinct CDR3 sequences; roughly 7% are singletons. Sequencing was carried out using central memory CD4+ T cells from blood. These receptors were taken from a human donor in good health. CDR3s include the opening cysteine and the closing phenylalanine or tryptophan. The D gene is left open where the match is weak. Some rows have no size entry. The others give once, few or many, or a class for an expanded clone.

clone size	J gene	V gene	D gene	CDR3 DNA	CDR3 protein
many	TRBJ2-3	TRBV24-1	TRBD2	TGTGCCACCAGTGAAAAAACTAGCGGGAGGCCCTCAGATACGCAGTATTTT	CATSEKTSGRPSDTQYF
few	TRBJ2-3	TRBV12-3/TRBV12-4	-	TGTGCCAGCAGATTGGCAGATACGCAGTATTTT	CASRLADTQYF
-	TRBJ1-5	TRBV18	-	TGTGCCAGCTCCGCCGGGGCCCCGGGGAGCAATCAGCGCCAGCATTTT	CASSAGAPGSNQRQHF
many	TRBJ2-1	TRBV9	TRBD1	TGTGCCAGCAGCTTCCGGGACAGGGCGGCCGATGAGCAGTTCTTC	CASSFRDRAADEQFF
-	TRBJ1-2	TRBV7-9	-	TGTGCCAGCAGCTTTACCGTAGGAAACTATGGCTACACCTTC	CASSFTVGNYGYTF
many	TRBJ1-3	TRBV4-1	-	TGCGCCAGCAGCCCAGCATCGCACTCTGGAAACACCATATATTTT	CASSPASHSGNTIYF
many	TRBJ2-5	TRBV6-2/TRBV6-3	-	TGTGCCAGCAGTCGACAGCGACCAGGACAAGAGACCCAGTACTTC	CASSRQRPGQETQYF
many	TRBJ1-1	TRBV30	-	TGTGCCTGGAGGGTAGGGTCTGGCACTGAAGCTTTCTTT	CAWRVGSGTEAFF
many	TRBJ2-1	TRBV11-1	TRBD2	TGTGCCAGCAGCTTAGTGGGAGGGGTCGTACATCATGAGCAGTTCTTC	CASSLVGGVVHHEQFF
-	TRBJ1-5	TRBV7-2	TRBD1	TGTGCCAGCAGCTTAGTGGGACAGGGGAGGAATGGCAATCAGCCCCAGCATTTT	CASSLVGQGRNGNQPQHF
many	TRBJ2-7	TRBV5-4	-	TGTGCCAGCAGCCCGCGGGGAAAGGGGATCTCCGAGCAGTACTTC	CASSPRGKGISEQYF
-	TRBJ1-2	TRBV6-1	-	TGTGCCAGCAAGGACGGTTTATATGGCTACACCTTC	CASKDGLYGYTF
few	TRBJ1-6	TRBV4-2	-	TGTGCCAGCGGACAAGATTTTAGTACAGGTTCACCCCTCCACTTT	CASGQDFSTGSPLHF
many	TRBJ1-6	TRBV15	TRBD1	TGTGCCACCAGCGGTCTCAGGGGGGGGAATTCACCCCTCCACTTT	CATSGLRGGNSPLHF
-	TRBJ2-7	TRBV5-1	TRBD1	TGCGCCAGCAGCTTGCCCCTTGGGACAGTAGACTACGAGCAGTACTTC	CASSLPLGTVDYEQYF
once	TRBJ2-7	TRBV30	-	TGTGCCTGGATGTTACCTGGGAGGGGGCAATCCTACGAGCAGTACTTC	CAWMLPGRGQSYEQYF
-	TRBJ1-1	TRBV2	-	TGTGCCACCGGAACAGGGCGGGACACTGAAGCTTTCTTT	CATGTGRDTEAFF